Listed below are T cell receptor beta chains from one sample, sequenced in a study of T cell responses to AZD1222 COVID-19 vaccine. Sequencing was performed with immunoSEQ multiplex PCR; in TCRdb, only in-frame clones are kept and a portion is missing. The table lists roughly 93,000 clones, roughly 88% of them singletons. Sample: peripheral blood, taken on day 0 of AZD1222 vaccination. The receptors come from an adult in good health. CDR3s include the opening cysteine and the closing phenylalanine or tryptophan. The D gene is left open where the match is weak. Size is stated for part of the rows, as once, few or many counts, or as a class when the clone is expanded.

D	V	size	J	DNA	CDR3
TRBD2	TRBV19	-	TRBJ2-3	TGTGCCAGTAGCCCCAGCGGGGACCGCACAGATACGCAGTATTTT	CASSPSGDRTDTQYF
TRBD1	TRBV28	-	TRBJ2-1	TGTGCCAGCAGCCTGACAGGGGCCCGGGAGCAGTTCTTC	CASSLTGAREQFF
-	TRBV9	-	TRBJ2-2	TGTGCCAGCAGCGTAGCGACTGGCACCGGGGAGCTGTTTTTT	CASSVATGTGELFF
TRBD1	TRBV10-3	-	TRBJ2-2	TGTGCCATCAGAGAGACAGGGGAAACCGGGGAGCTGTTTTTT	CAIRETGETGELFF
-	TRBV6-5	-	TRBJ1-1	TGTGCCAGCATGGGAGTTACTGAAGCTTTCTTT	CASMGVTEAFF
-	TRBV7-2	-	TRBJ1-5	TGTGCCAGCAGCTTAGACGGTCAGCCCCAGCATTTT	CASSLDGQPQHF
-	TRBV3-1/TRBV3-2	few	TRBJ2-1	TGTGCCAGCAGCCAAGGCCCGGGGCGGTACAATGAGCAGTTCTTC	CASSQGPGRYNEQFF
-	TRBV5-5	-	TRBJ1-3	TGTGCCAGCAGCTTGGGAGGGCTCTCTGGAAACACCATATATTTT	CASSLGGLSGNTIYF
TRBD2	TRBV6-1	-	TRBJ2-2	TGTGCCAGCAGTGATCTGGGGCTAGCGGGAGGTGGCACCGGGGAGCTGTTTTTT	CASSDLGLAGGGTGELFF
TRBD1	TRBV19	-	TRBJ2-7	TGTGCCAGTAGTGCGTCCGGGACAGGGCATTACGAGCAGTACTTC	CASSASGTGHYEQYF
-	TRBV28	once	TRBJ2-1	TGTGCCAGCAGTCTACCCCTTGGGGGAGTGCAGTTCTTC	CASSLPLGGVQFF
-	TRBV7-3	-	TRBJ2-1	TGTGCCAGCAGCGGTGGTGGGACAGAGCAGTTCTTC	CASSGGGTEQFF
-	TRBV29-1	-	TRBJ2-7	TGCAGCGCAGAACTAGCTCTCTCCTACGAGCAGTACTTC	CSAELALSYEQYF
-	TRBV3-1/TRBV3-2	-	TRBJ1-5	TGTGCCAGCAGCCTCGGGACAAATAGCAATCAGCCCCAGCATTTT	CASSLGTNSNQPQHF
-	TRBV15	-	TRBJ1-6	TGTGCCACCAGCAGAGTGGGCAGGTTCCCTCCACCCCTCCACTTT	CATSRVGRFPPPLHF
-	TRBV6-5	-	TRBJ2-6	TGTGCCAGCAGTTACTCCCCCAGGGCTGGGGCCAACGTCCTGACTTTC	CASSYSPRAGANVLTF
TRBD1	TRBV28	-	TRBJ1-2	TGTGCCAGCAGTCCGGGACAGGTATCTGGCTACACCTTC	CASSPGQVSGYTF
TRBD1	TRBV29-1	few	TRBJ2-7	TGCAGCGTCCGGGACAGACCCTACGAGCAGTACTTC	CSVRDRPYEQYF
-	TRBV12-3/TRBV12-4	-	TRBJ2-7	TGTGCCAGCAGTTTAGGCTACGAGCAGTACTTC	CASSLGYEQYF
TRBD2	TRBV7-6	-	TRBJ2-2	TGTGCCAGCAGCTTATATTCGCGGGAGGCGTGGAACACCGGGGAGCTGTTTTTT	CASSLYSREAWNTGELFF
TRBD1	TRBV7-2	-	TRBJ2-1	TGTGCCAGCAGCTCCCAGACAGGGATCTCCTACAATGAGCAGTTCTTC	CASSSQTGISYNEQFF
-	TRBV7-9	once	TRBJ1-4	TGTGCCAGCAGTTTTGGTGGGGGAACTGAAAAACTGTTTTTT	CASSFGGGTEKLFF
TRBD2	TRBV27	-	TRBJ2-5	TGTGCCAGCAGTTTAAAGGCTAGCGGGACCCCCGAGACCCAGTACTTC	CASSLKASGTPETQYF
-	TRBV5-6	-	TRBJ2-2	TGTGCCAGCAGCTATTATGGACGGAACACCGGGGAGCTGTTTTTT	CASSYYGRNTGELFF
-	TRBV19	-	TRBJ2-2	TGTGCCAGTAGTTCCTCCGGACTGTCCGGGGAGCTGTTTTTT	CASSSSGLSGELFF
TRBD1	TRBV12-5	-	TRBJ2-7	TGTGCTAGTGGTTTCTCCTTTCAGGGGGACTACGAGCAGTACTTC	CASGFSFQGDYEQYF
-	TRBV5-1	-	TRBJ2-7	TGCGCCAGCAGCTTGCAGGGGCGTGGGGTGACCTACGAGCAGTACTTC	CASSLQGRGVTYEQYF
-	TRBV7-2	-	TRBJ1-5	TGTGCCAGCAGCCCGACCGGAGGTGGCAATCAGCCCCAGCATTTT	CASSPTGGGNQPQHF
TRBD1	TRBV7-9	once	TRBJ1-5	TGTGCCAGCAGCTCACAGGGGGGAGGTCAGCCCCAGCATTTT	CASSSQGGGQPQHF
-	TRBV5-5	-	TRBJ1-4	TGTGCCAGCAGCCTGCTGACTAATGAAAAACTGTTTTTT	CASSLLTNEKLFF
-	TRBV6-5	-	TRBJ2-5	TGTGCCAGCAGTTACGGGGGGGGCGGCCAAGAGACCCAGTACTTC	CASSYGGGGQETQYF
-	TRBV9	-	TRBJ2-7	TGTGCCAGCAGCCCAGGAGGCGGGACAGATAACGAGCAGTACTTC	CASSPGGGTDNEQYF
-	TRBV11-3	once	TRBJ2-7	TGTGCCAGCCCCAAGGGGCCCTACGAGCAGTACTTC	CASPKGPYEQYF
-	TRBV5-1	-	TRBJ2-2	TGCGCCAGCAGCTTCAACACGAACACCGGGGAGCTGTTTTTT	CASSFNTNTGELFF
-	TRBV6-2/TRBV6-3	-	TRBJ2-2	TGTGCCAGCAGTTTGAGGGGCACTAACACCGGGGAGCTGTTTTTT	CASSLRGTNTGELFF
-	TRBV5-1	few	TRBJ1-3	TGCGCCAGCAGGTTGGCAAGCGGGGCGGGAGGAAACACCATATATTTT	CASRLASGAGGNTIYF
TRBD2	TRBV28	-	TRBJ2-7	TGTGCCAGCAGTTCGTCCACCGCTTTAGCGGGAGGTGAGCAGTACTTC	CASSSSTALAGGEQYF
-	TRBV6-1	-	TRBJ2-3	TGTGCCAGCAGTGAACAGGGTGCAGATACGCAGTATTTT	CASSEQGADTQYF
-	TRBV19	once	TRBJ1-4	TGTGCCAGTAGAGCTACCAATGTAGTTGGGCTGTTTTTT	CASRATNVVGLFF
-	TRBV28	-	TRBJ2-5	TGTGCCAGCAGCCTGGGGCAGAGGCGGGAGACCCAGTACTTC	CASSLGQRRETQYF
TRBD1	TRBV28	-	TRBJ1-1	TGTGCCACCTGTGGGACAGGGAGGGGGGGCACTGAAGCTTTCTTT	CATCGTGRGGTEAFF